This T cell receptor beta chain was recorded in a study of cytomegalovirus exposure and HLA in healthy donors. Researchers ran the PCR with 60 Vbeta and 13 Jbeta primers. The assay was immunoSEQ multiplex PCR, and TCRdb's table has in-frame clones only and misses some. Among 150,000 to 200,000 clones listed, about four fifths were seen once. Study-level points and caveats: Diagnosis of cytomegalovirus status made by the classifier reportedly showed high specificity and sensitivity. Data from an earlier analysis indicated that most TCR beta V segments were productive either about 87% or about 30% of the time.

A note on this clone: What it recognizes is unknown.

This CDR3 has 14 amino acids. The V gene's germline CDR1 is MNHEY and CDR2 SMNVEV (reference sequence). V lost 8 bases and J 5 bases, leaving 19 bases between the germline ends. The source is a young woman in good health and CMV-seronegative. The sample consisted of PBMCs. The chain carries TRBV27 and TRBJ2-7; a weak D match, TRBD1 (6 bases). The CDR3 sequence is CASGLRGGLNEQYF. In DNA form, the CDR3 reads TGTGCCAGCGGCCTAAGAGGGGGTCTCAACGAGCAGTACTTC.